This T cell receptor (beta chain) appears in the sequencing data of a study of vaccination and CD4 T cells after COVID-19. Study-level background: There were three convalescent patients sampled at day 14 and again at days 161 to 241 post-vaccination. General study findings and limits: Median SARS-CoV-2-reactive clonotype numbers went up from around 20 to 38, but not significantly. Only after vaccination were a median 86.3% of convalescents' reactive clones seen.

CDR1 and CDR2 (germline): SGHTS, YDEGEE. The junction had 5 bases not matched to a gene; V was cut back by 4 bases and J by 1 base. This CDR3 is built from 15 residues. As for this clonotype: The antigen remains unidentified.

This sample's time point: late sampling 161 to 241 days after vaccination in three convalescent patients. The positive PCR dates, which preceded the US Alpha, Beta and Delta variants, fell between March and December 2020. TCRdb re-called the PCR reads through MiXCR, storing one row per CDR3 protein. The sample records more than 35,000 distinct CDR3 sequences, around 39% being singletons. The sequenced sample was CD4+ T cells from blood, obtained about 7 months after SARS-CoV-2 vaccination. The TCR was taken from a human donor who had recovered from COVID-19. The J gene is TRBJ2-1, the V gene TRBV5-8; 7 nucleotides line up with TRBD2. The CDR3 loop is CASSPLGGSYNEQFF. The CDR3 region has the DNA TGTGCCAGCAGCCCCCTCGGGGGGTCCTACAATGAGCAGTTCTTC.